These 28 T cell receptor beta chains came from one sample sequenced in a study of blood T cell repertoires in COVID-19. This table comes from immunoSEQ multiplex PCR, and its TCRdb copy is limited to in-frame clones, with some not included. The data hold 230,000 or so clones, with 70% to 85% observed a single time. Sequencing used peripheral blood. The receptors come from a man aged 40-55 years who had recovered from COVID-19.

This clone has a single count. This chain uses TRBV15 with TRBJ2-2; 9 bases are shared with TRBD2. Germline trimming cut 3 bases from V and 5 bases from J; bases unmatched to any gene: 7. The CDR3 is 16 residues long. Looked up from germline, CDR1 is LNHNV and CDR2 is YYDKDF (reference sequence). The DNA for the CDR3 is TGTGCCACCAGCAGGGGGCGGGAGGGCCCTACCGGGGAGCTGTTTTTT. Amino acid sequence: CATSRGREGPTGELFF.

The gene calls are TRBV4-2 and TRBJ2-1, with a tentative D call TRBD2 (6 bases). V was shortened by 1 base and J by 8 bases, with 27 bases between the two germline ends. Germline loops: CDR1 LGHNA, CDR2 YNFKEQ. CDR3 length equals 19 residues. The CDR3 here is CASSQVRLRGGKRGDEQFF. CDR3 DNA sequence: TGTGCCAGCAGCCAAGTTCGGCTTCGTGGGGGGAAGAGGGGCGATGAGCAGTTCTTC.

J is TRBJ1-4 and V is TRBV4-3; D may be TRBD1 (5 bases). Germline V lookup: CDR1 LGHNA, CDR2 YSLEER. Trimming took off 1 base at V and 3 bases at J, with 12 bases between the two ends. The CDR3 is 16 residues long. The DNA for the CDR3 is TGCGCCAGCAGCCAAGTAATCGACAGACCTAATGAAAAACTGTTTTTT. It yields the protein CASSQVIDRPNEKLFF.

The chain combines TRBV7-6 with TRBJ2-7, with a tentative D call TRBD2 (7 bases). From germline, CDR1 is SGHVS and CDR2 FNYEAQ. The CDR3 extends over 15 amino acids. Trimming stripped 5 bases from V and 4 bases from J, with 18 bases between. The CDR3 DNA is TGTGCCAGCAGCGGGGGGGGCGGGAACAGTTACGAGCAGTACTTC. Translating it yields CASSGGGGNSYEQYF.

Only a few counts were recorded for this clone. The genes are TRBV2 and TRBJ1-2, with TRBD1 identical over 7 bases. J was trimmed by 0 bases and V by 6 bases; bases with no gene match: 7. The CDR3 runs 15 residues. CDR1 and CDR2 (germline): SNHLY, FYNNEI. CDR3 nucleotides: TGTGCCAGCAGCCTCAACAGGGGATCTAACTATGGCTACACCTTC. Translating gives CASSLNRGSNYGYTF.

The chain joins TRBV7-2 to TRBJ2-7, with D possibly matching TRBD2 (6 bases). This CDR3 comprises 13 residues. The germline gives CDR1 SGHTA, CDR2 FQGNSA. V lost 5 bases and J 4 bases, leaving 12 bases between the germline ends. The CDR3 is CASSPPGGYEQYF. The CDR3 DNA reads as TGTGCCAGCAGCCCCCCCGGAGGGTACGAGCAGTACTTC. Filled out from reference TRBV7-2 and TRBJ2-7, the complete variable domain reads GAGVSQSPSNKVTEKGKDVELRCDPISGHTALYWYRQSLGQGLEFLIYFQGNSAPDKSGLPSDRFSAERTGGSVSTLTIQRTQQEDSAVYLCASSPPGGYEQYFGPGTRLTVT.

The gene calls are TRBV19 and TRBJ1-5; TRBD1 agrees at 8 bases. V was clipped by 0 bases and J by 6 bases; unmatched bases: 7. CDR3 length: 16 amino acids. Germline V gene lookup returns CDR1 LNHDA and CDR2 SQIVND (reference sequence). The CDR3 DNA sequence: TGTGCCAGTAGTATAGATCTGGCCGGGACAGGTCAGCCCCAGCATTTT. Protein: CASSIDLAGTGQPQHF.

This chain joins TRBV2 and TRBJ1-6; 10 bases line up with TRBD1. The ends lost 6 bases at V and 4 bases at J; junction bases unmatched: 6. Germline V gene lookup returns CDR1 SNHLY and CDR2 FYNNEI. The CDR3 is made up of 16 amino acids. The DNA of the CDR3 is TGTGCCAGCAGCGTCTCGGGACAGGGGTATAATTCACCCCTCCACTTT. It is translated as CASSVSGQGYNSPLHF.

This sequence joins TRBV5-1 and TRBJ2-1, with a possible D match to TRBD2 (5 bases). The germline V and J ends were trimmed by 4 bases and 9 bases, with 14 bases remaining between them. The CDR3 length is 13 residues. The germline gives CDR1 SGHRS, CDR2 YFSETQ. CDR3 sequence reads: CASSHRELGEQFF. CDR3 bases: TGCGCCAGCAGCCATAGGGAGTTGGGTGAGCAGTTCTTC.

The chain links TRBV18 to TRBJ1-2, with D perhaps matching TRBD1 (6 bases). Germline assignment: CDR1 KGHSH and CDR2 LQKENI. Trimming removed 3 bases from V and 6 bases from J, with 11 bases in between. The CDR3 is 13 residues long. CDR3: CASSPNNRDGYTF. In DNA, the CDR3 is TGTGCCAGCTCACCTAACAACAGGGATGGCTACACCTTC.

The rearrangement uses TRBV7-9 and TRBJ2-7, with a tentative D call TRBD1 (5 bases). Germline V gene sequence: CDR1 SEHNR, CDR2 FQNEAQ (reference sequence). This CDR3 contains 12 residues. Trimming removed 11 bases from V and 3 bases from J, with 14 bases in between. The CDR3 bases are TGTGCCTCAGCCTGGGGCGGCTACGAGCAGTACTTC. Protein sequence: CASAWGGYEQYF.

The CDR3 reads CASSISVALGNEQFF. Written as DNA, the CDR3 is TGTGCCAGCAGCATCTCGGTAGCACTAGGCAATGAGCAGTTCTTC. The chain is built from TRBV3-1 (or the pseudogene TRBV3-2) and TRBJ2-1; D is perhaps TRBD2 (5 bases). There are 15 residues in the CDR3. Trimming removed 5 bases from V and 6 bases from J, with 17 bases in between. Germline V CDR1 and CDR2: LGHDT, YNNKEL (reference sequence).

This clone showed up just once. The chain has TRBV2 and TRBJ1-3; D not resolved. Trimming cost V 2 bases and J 6 bases, with 5 bases left between them. The V gene's germline CDR1 is SNHLY and CDR2 FYNNEI. This CDR3 is 12 amino acids long. The CDR3, as DNA: TGTGCCAGCAGTGAAACTTCAAACACCATATATTTT. Its translation: CASSETSNTIYF.

This clone was picked up a small number of times. The chain combines TRBV7-9 with TRBJ2-3; 8 bases align to TRBD2. Germline CDR1 and CDR2: SEHNR and FQNEAQ (reference sequence). The trim removed 5 bases at V and 4 bases at J, leaving 14 bases unmatched. The CDR3 has 17 amino acids. The CDR3 loop reads CASSRLAGTYRADTQYF. CDR3 sequence (DNA): TGTGCCAGCAGCCGATTAGCGGGGACCTATCGGGCAGATACGCAGTATTTT.

This chain links TRBV19 with TRBJ1-5; D is ambiguous. V was pared by 3 bases and J by 9 bases, with 15 bases between. Looked up from germline, CDR1 is LNHDA and CDR2 is SQIVND (reference sequence). The CDR3 totals 14 residues. Here the CDR3 reads CASSILGSPSPQHF. CDR3 DNA: TGTGCCAGTAGTATTTTGGGCTCACCATCGCCCCAGCATTTT.

V and J are TRBV3-1 (or the pseudogene TRBV3-2) and TRBJ2-1; 13 positions match TRBD2. The CDR3 totals 17 residues. Germline V gene data show CDR1 as LGHDT and CDR2 as YNNKEL (reference sequence). With 0 bases clipped from V and 7 bases from J, the junction kept 6 bases outside the gene matches. The CDR3 reads CASSQDRGLAGVNEQFF. Written as DNA, the CDR3 is TGTGCCAGCAGCCAAGATCGAGGACTAGCGGGAGTTAATGAGCAGTTCTTC.

The chain combines TRBV15 with TRBJ1-5, with TRBD1 matching 7 bases. This CDR3 comprises 13 residues. Germline assignment: CDR1 LNHNV and CDR2 YYDKDF (reference sequence). The junction had 3 bases not matched to a gene; V was cut back by 9 bases and J by 1 base. The CDR3 coding sequence is TGTGCCACGACGGACAGGAGCAATCAGCCCCAGCATTTT. Its translation is CATTDRSNQPQHF.

This clone was recorded a few times. The rearrangement joins TRBV5-4 to TRBJ1-1; a possible D gene is TRBD1 (5 bases). Germline CDR1 reads SGHNT; CDR2 reads YYREEE (reference sequence). Trimming stripped 0 bases from V and 6 bases from J, with 15 bases between. This CDR3 spans 15 amino acids. As DNA, the CDR3 is TGTGCCAGCAGCTTGGTGACCGGGGGGAGATCTGAAGCTTTCTTT. Protein sequence: CASSLVTGGRSEAFF.

V usage is TRBV30 and J usage is TRBJ2-7; D not certain. This CDR3 has 15 residues. The V end was cut by 2 bases, the J end by 2 bases, with 16 bases between. Germline CDR1 reads GTSNPN; CDR2 reads SVGIG (reference sequence). The DNA of the CDR3 is TGTGCCTGGAGTCCCGCCCGGGTCTTCGCCTACGAGCAGTACTTC. Its protein product is CAWSPARVFAYEQYF.

The chain recombines TRBV3-1 (or the pseudogene TRBV3-2) with TRBJ2-7; 11 positions match TRBD2. This CDR3 comprises 19 residues. Germline V gene data show CDR1 as LGHDT and CDR2 as YNNKEL (reference sequence). The junction had 16 bases not matched to a gene; V was cut back by 4 bases and J by 2 bases. CDR3 in DNA: TGTGCCAGCAGCCTAAAACCGGGACTAGCGGAGACGTATACCTACGAGCAGTACTTC. Its protein product is CASSLKPGLAETYTYEQYF.

J is TRBJ2-1 and V is TRBV5-4; 11 nucleotides match TRBD2. V lost 4 bases to trimming and J lost 6 bases; unmatched junction nucleotides: 6. This CDR3 has 15 amino acids. CDR1 and CDR2 (germline): SGHNT, YYREEE (reference sequence). In DNA, the CDR3 is TGTGCCAGCAGCAAAGAGCTAGCGGGGGGCAATGAGCAGTTCTTC. It encodes CASSKELAGGNEQFF.

V gene TRBV7-2 combines with J gene TRBJ2-1; tentatively, D is TRBD2 (5 bases). Trimming cost V 0 bases and J 8 bases, with 14 bases left between them. The CDR3 contains 15 residues. Germline assignment: CDR1 SGHTA and CDR2 FQGNSA. The CDR3 sequence is CASSLASAREDEQFF. In DNA, the CDR3 is TGTGCCAGCAGCTTAGCGTCAGCGAGGGAAGATGAGCAGTTCTTC. Together with reference TRBV7-2 and TRBJ2-1, the CDR3 gives the full variable domain: GAGVSQSPSNKVTEKGKDVELRCDPISGHTALYWYRQSLGQGLEFLIYFQGNSAPDKSGLPSDRFSAERTGGSVSTLTIQRTQQEDSAVYLCASSLASAREDEQFFGPGTRLTVL.

V usage is TRBV7-6 and J usage is TRBJ2-2, with D hard to call. The CDR3 is made up of 15 amino acids. V was cut by 1 base and J by 1 base, with 7 bases left in between. Germline V lookup: CDR1 SGHVS, CDR2 FNYEAQ. The CDR3 protein is CASSLDLRNTGELFF. The CDR3 nucleotides read TGTGCCAGCAGCTTAGATCTCAGGAACACCGGGGAGCTGTTTTTT. The whole variable domain, remainder taken from reference TRBV7-6 and TRBJ2-2, is GAGVSQSPRYKVTKRGQDVALRCDPISGHVSLYWYRQALGQGPEFLTYFNYEAQQDKSGLPNDRFSAERPEGSISTLTIQRTEQRDSAMYRCASSLDLRNTGELFFGEGSRLTVL.

The V and J genes are TRBV9 and TRBJ2-2; D remains unclear. Germline values: CDR1 SGDLS, CDR2 YYNGEE. V was shortened by 0 bases and J by 5 bases, with 8 bases between the two germline ends. This CDR3 has 14 residues. The DNA for the CDR3 is TGTGCCAGCAGCGTAGTTTCCCGGACCGGGGAGCTGTTTTTT. It yields the protein CASSVVSRTGELFF. Looking up the rest from reference TRBV9 and TRBJ2-2 gives the full variable domain: DSGVTQTPKHLITATGQRVTLRCSPRSGDLSVYWYQQSLDQGLQFLIQYYNGEERAKGNILERFSAQQFPDLHSELNLSSLELGDSALYFCASSVVSRTGELFFGEGSRLTVL.

There are many counts of this clone. The chain uses TRBV10-3 and TRBJ2-1, with TRBD2 identical over 9 bases. Germline CDR1 ENHRY, CDR2 SYGVKD. CDR3 length: 14 residues. V shed 2 bases, J shed 7 bases, and the junction held 3 bases outside the gene matches. CDR3 DNA sequence: TGTGCCATCAGTGAGGAGGGACTAGCAAATGAGCAGTTCTTC. Translation gives CAISEEGLANEQFF.

Worth noting for this clone: This sample includes further DNA sequences coding for the same CDR3. The chain uses TRBV9 and TRBJ1-3; D is perhaps TRBD1 (5 bases). Germline CDR1 SGDLS, CDR2 YYNGEE. Trimming removed 0 bases from V and 0 bases from J, with 10 bases in between. The CDR3 loop spans 16 amino acids. The CDR3 nucleotides are TGTGCCAGCAGCGTAGCTTGGGGGGGCTCTGGAAACACCATATATTTT. It is translated as CASSVAWGGSGNTIYF.

J is TRBJ2-2 and V is TRBV19, with 9 bases aligning to TRBD1. The V gene's germline CDR1 is LNHDA and CDR2 SQIVND (reference sequence). This CDR3 region has 14 residues. The ends lost 4 bases at V and 5 bases at J; junction bases unmatched: 2. As DNA, the CDR3 is TGTGCCAGTAGTACGACAGGGGGGACCGGGGAGCTGTTTTTT. This gives the protein CASSTTGGTGELFF.

The chain employs TRBV27 and TRBJ2-7; 7 bases map to TRBD2. V trimming: 5 bases; J trimming: 4 bases; junction bases outside the gene matches: 11. This CDR3 comprises 15 residues. The V gene's germline CDR1 is MNHEY and CDR2 SMNVEV (reference sequence). CDR3 loop: CASSPEAGGSYEQYF. The CDR3 DNA reads TGTGCCAGCAGTCCTGAGGCGGGCGGGAGTTACGAGCAGTACTTC.